A single sample gave rise to the 10 T cell receptor beta chains below, sequenced in a study of T cell clonality in common variable immunodeficiency. Study-wide results and limits: Common variable immunodeficiency TCR beta sequences reportedly had fewer deletions and N-nucleotide insertions.

Sequenced by immunoSEQ multiplex PCR; TCRdb stores in-frame clones only, minus some. The repertoire consists of 16,000 or so clones, none detected only once. The antigens of these receptors remain unknown. Source material: peripheral blood mononuclear cells. The receptors derive from a human donor with common variable immunodeficiency.

This clone has only a few counts. The sequence runs out 3 residues before the end of the CDR3; the remainder is reconstructed from the germline J gene. The V gene is TRBV19, the J gene TRBJ1-4; 9 positions match TRBD1. In germline, CDR1 is LNHDA, CDR2 SQIVND (reference sequence). Losses at the gene ends were 8 bases for V and 7 bases for J; bases not matched to a gene: 5. The length of the CDR3 is 13 residues. The CDR3 DNA, read in part, is TGTGCCAGTGCGGGACAGGGAGGTGAAAAA. Protein product: CASAGQGGEK. The entire CDR3 sequence reads CASAGQGGEKLFF.

On this clone: Sequencing ends 3 residues short of the CDR3 end; the germline J gene provides the rest. V usage is TRBV7-9 and J usage is TRBJ1-2; D is uncertain. V lost 3 bases to trimming and J lost 2 bases, with 13 bases between them. Germline V gene lookup returns CDR1 SEHNR and CDR2 FQNEAQ (reference sequence). The CDR3 runs 15 residues. The CDR3 loop is CASSLRAAVNYGYTF. The sequenced CDR3 bases are TGTGCCAGCAGCTTGAGAGCGGCGGTAAACTATGGC. The variable domain in full, with the rest retrieved from reference TRBV7-9 and TRBJ1-2, is DTGVSQNPRHKITKRGQNVTFRCDPISEHNRLYWYRQTLGQGPEFLTYFQNEAQLEKSRLLSDRFSAERPKGSFSTLEIQRTEQGDSAMYLCASSLRAAVNYGYTFGSGTRLTVV.

Note on this clone: Sequencing ends 3 residues short of the CDR3 end; the germline J gene provides the rest. The V call is TRBV18, the J call TRBJ2-4; TRBD1 is a possible D gene (5 bases). CDR1 is KGHSH and CDR2 is LQKENI in the germline V gene. Trimming removed 5 bases from V and 2 bases from J, with 10 bases in between. This CDR3 is 14 amino acids long. The CDR3 DNA, read in part, is TGTGCCAGCTCAAGGACAAGTTCCAAAAACATT. Its protein is CASSRTSSKNI. Given in full, the CDR3 is CASSRTSSKNIQYF.

There are a few counts of this clone. With the read ending 3 residues before the CDR3 end, the germline J gene is used to fill in that end. V gene TRBV18 combines with J gene TRBJ2-7, with 7 bases that match TRBD1. V dropped 3 bases and J dropped 6; count of bases not matched to a gene: 2. The length of the CDR3 is 12 residues. Germline V gene data show CDR1 as KGHSH and CDR2 as LQKENI. The sequenced part of the CDR3 DNA is TGTGCCAGCTCACCCGACAGGGTCGAG. Amino acid sequence: CASSPDRVE. Given in full, the CDR3 is CASSPDRVEQYF.

Points on this clone: The read falls 3 residues short of the CDR3 end, and the missing part is taken from the germline J gene. The chain recombines TRBV7-6 with TRBJ2-5; tentatively, D is TRBD2 (6 bases). V was cut by 5 bases and J by 4 bases, with 17 bases left in between. This CDR3 spans 15 amino acids. Germline CDR1 is SGHVS and CDR2 is FNYEAQ. This chain's CDR3 is CASSPGTFRTETQYF. The sequenced part of the CDR3 DNA is TGTGCCAGCAGCCCTGGGACTTTTCGCACAGAGACC.

Turning to this clone: The read falls 3 residues short of the CDR3 end, and the missing part is taken from the germline J gene. This chain links TRBV19 with TRBJ2-5; 9 positions agree with TRBD1. Looked up from germline, CDR1 is LNHDA and CDR2 is SQIVND (reference sequence). This CDR3 is built from 15 residues. J gave up 5 bases and V 2 bases, and 6 bases lay outside the gene matches. Incomplete CDR3 DNA: TGTGCCAGTAGTATAACAGGGGGCAGATACGAGACC. It translates to CASSITGGRYET. The whole CDR3 sequence is CASSITGGRYETQYF.

Turning to this clone: The sequence runs out 3 residues before the end of the CDR3; the remainder is reconstructed from the germline J gene. This chain joins TRBV19 and TRBJ2-7, with 7 bases fitting TRBD1. The V and J ends lost 4 bases and 3 bases, in that order; junction bases with no gene match: 6. The CDR3 runs to 14 residues. Germline-derived CDR1 and CDR2 are LNHDA and SQIVND (reference sequence). The sequenced CDR3 bases are TGTGCCAGTAGTAAGGGCCGGACAGGCTACGAG. It is translated as CASSKGRTGYE. The entire CDR3 is CASSKGRTGYEQYF.

The sample holds many counts of this clone. The read ends 3 residues shy of where the CDR3 ends; the end is completed using the germline J gene. The rearrangement links TRBV2 to TRBJ1-3; 7 nucleotides line up with TRBD1. The germline CDR1 and CDR2 sequences are SNHLY and FYNNEI. V gave up 7 bases and J gave up 0 bases; unmatched junction bases: 3. The CDR3 has 14 amino acids. The DNA read from the CDR3 is TGTGCCAGCAATCGACAGGGCTCTGGAAACACC. This codes for CASNRQGSGNT. From start to end, the CDR3 is CASNRQGSGNTIYF.

This clone was observed many times. The sequence runs out 3 residues before the end of the CDR3; the remainder is reconstructed from the germline J gene. J is TRBJ1-6 and V is TRBV2; 10 bases fit TRBD1. The CDR3 is 14 residues long. CDR1 SNHLY and CDR2 FYNNEI come from the germline V gene. V lost 4 bases and J lost 7; bases outside the gene matches: 1. CDR3 in amino acids: CASSGGQGNSPLHF. The CDR3 DNA, read in part, is TGTGCCAGCAGTGGGGGACAGGGGAATTCACCC.

This clone was seen only a few times. Sequencing ends 3 residues short of the CDR3 end; the germline J gene provides the rest. This chain joins TRBV30 and TRBJ2-4, with 7 bases fitting TRBD2. The germline V gene has CDR1 GTSNPN and CDR2 SVGIG (reference sequence). CDR3 size: 14 residues. The junction had 7 bases not matched to a gene; V was cut back by 5 bases and J by 3 bases. CDR3 bases read: TGTGCCTGGGGGGGTAGCGGGTTCAAAAACATT. Protein product: CAWGGSGFKNI. The full CDR3 sequence reads CAWGGSGFKNIQYF.